The 17 T cell receptor beta chains reported below all come from one sample, sequenced in a study of identical twins. From the 5' RACE reads, TCRdb called clonotypes with MiXCR, one entry per CDR3 protein. The repertoire holds some 630,000 distinct CDR3 sequences, with roughly 7.1% as singletons. These data were also reused for a study on yellow fever vaccine responses in identical twins.

The specimen was PBMCs. The receptors derive from a woman under 30 in good health.

The chain carries TRBV11-2 and TRBJ2-1; possibly TRBD1 or TRBD2 for D (5 bases each). This CDR3 contains 15 residues. V lost 5 bases, J lost 7 bases, and 18 bases lay in between. Germline V lookup: CDR1 SGHAT, CDR2 FQNNGV. The CDR3 is CASSSRDLTGNEQFF. CDR3 DNA: TGTGCCAGCAGCAGCCGGGACCTCACGGGGAATGAGCAGTTCTTC.

This clonotype has only a few counts. The chain has TRBV29-1 and TRBJ2-7, with D perhaps matching TRBD2 (6 bases). This CDR3 is built from 12 residues. Germline V gene sequence: CDR1 SQVTM, CDR2 ANQGSEA. For the CDR3, the DNA is TGCGGGGCCTCTAGCGCCTCCTACGAGCAGTACTTC. Amino acids: CGASSASYEQYF.

In this sample, this clonotype turned up a few times. The V call is TRBV13, the J call TRBJ2-7, with 14 bases that match TRBD2. The CDR3 consists of 16 residues. The junction had 3 bases not matched to a gene; V was cut back by 1 base and J by 4 bases. Germline CDR1 reads PRHDT; CDR2 reads FYEKMQ (reference sequence). CDR3 sequence (DNA): TGTGCCAGCAGCTTAGCCGGGACTAGCGGGGGTTACGAGCAGTACTTC. The encoded protein is CASSLAGTSGGYEQYF.

This clonotype was seen ten or more times. The chain combines TRBV7-9 with TRBJ1-2; D gene unclear. The V and J ends lost 0 bases and 4 bases respectively, with 9 bases between them. The CDR3 has 14 residues. Germline CDR1 is SEHNR and CDR2 is FQNEAQ (reference sequence). CDR3 nucleotides: TGTGCCAGCAGCTTAGCCACCGGATTCTATGGCTACACCTTC. The encoded protein is CASSLATGFYGYTF.

This clonotype has at least ten counts. V and J are TRBV12-3 or TRBV12-4 and TRBJ1-1; D is unresolved. V lost 1 base, J lost 1 base, and 7 bases lay in between. This CDR3 is 14 amino acids long. This CDR3 reads CASSLVERNTEAFF. In nucleotides, the CDR3 is TGTGCCAGCAGTTTAGTTGAGAGGAACACTGAAGCTTTCTTT.

Here the CDR3 DNA reads TGTGCCAGCAGCTTGAGCGGGGGCCACCAAGAGACCCAGTACTTC. It encodes CASSLSGGHQETQYF. This chain joins TRBV5-6 and TRBJ2-5; 8 positions match TRBD2. This CDR3 region has 15 residues. Germline V gene data show CDR1 as SGHDT and CDR2 as YYEEEE. Trimming at V came to 1 base and at J to 0 bases, leaving 2 bases not matched to a gene. Using reference TRBV5-6 and TRBJ2-5 for the parts outside the CDR3, the full variable domain is DAGVTQSPTHLIKTRGQQVTLRCSPKSGHDTVSWYQQALGQGPQFIFQYYEEEERQRGNFPDRFSGHQFPNYSSELNVNALLLGDSALYLCASSLSGGHQETQYFGPGTRLLVL.

This clonotype was seen ten or more times. The chain links TRBV5-1 to TRBJ2-1; 7 bases line up with TRBD1. The V gene end was trimmed by 7 bases and the J gene end by 0 bases; junction bases not matched to a gene: 7. This CDR3 contains 15 residues. Germline CDR1 reads SGHRS; CDR2 reads YFSETQ. This CDR3 is CASRIQGSSYNEQFF. CDR3 in DNA: TGCGCCAGCCGTATACAGGGGAGCTCCTACAATGAGCAGTTCTTC.

This clonotype was observed many times. This chain links TRBV4-1 with TRBJ2-7; D is perhaps TRBD2 (5 bases). CDR3 length: 13 amino acids. CDR1 MGHRA and CDR2 YSYEKL come from the germline V gene. V was pared by 0 bases and J by 5 bases, with 8 bases between. The CDR3 region has the DNA TGCGCCAGCAGCCAAGATCTCGGGGACGAGCAGTACGTC. This encodes CASSQDLGDEQYV.

This clonotype was detected many times. The V call is TRBV12-3 or TRBV12-4, the J call TRBJ2-7; 9 bases line up with TRBD2. The CDR3 extends over 16 amino acids. J gave up 6 bases and V 6 bases, and 15 bases lay outside the gene matches. The CDR3 reads CASSPASSGIPFEQYF. The CDR3 DNA is TGTGCCAGCAGCCCAGCCTCTAGCGGGATACCGTTCGAGCAGTACTTC.

This clonotype was recorded a few times. The chain joins TRBV28 to TRBJ2-5; perhaps TRBD2 as D (6 bases). There are 15 residues in the CDR3. Germline V gene sequence: CDR1 MDHEN, CDR2 SYDVKM. V was clipped by 3 bases and J by 5 bases, with 16 bases between them. The chain's CDR3 is CASSFSGTLGETQYF. CDR3 DNA: TGTGCCAGCAGTTTCTCCGGGACTCTGGGGGAGACCCAGTACTTC.

This clonotype was detected ten times or more. The chain has TRBV20-1 and TRBJ2-1; maybe TRBD2 (5 bases). V lost 3 bases and J lost 2, with 14 bases in between. The length of the CDR3 is 15 residues. Germline V gene lookup returns CDR1 DFQATT and CDR2 SNEGSKA (reference sequence). The DNA for the CDR3 is TGCAGTGCTAGCCCAGCGGTTTCCGCCTACAATGAGCAGTTCTTC. Translating it yields CSASPAVSAYNEQFF.

V is TRBV28 and J is TRBJ1-2; tentative D call: TRBD1 (5 bases). Per the germline V gene, CDR1 is MDHEN and CDR2 is SYDVKM. The CDR3 runs 14 residues. Trimming stripped 5 bases from V and 6 bases from J, with 16 bases between. CDR3 region: CASSLLRVTDGYTF. Here the CDR3 DNA reads TGTGCCAGCAGTCTGCTCAGGGTTACGGATGGCTACACCTTC.

This clonotype was counted a few times. J is TRBJ2-3 and V is TRBV5-1; 11 nucleotides line up with TRBD2. J gave up 1 base and V 6 bases, and 13 bases lay outside the gene matches. CDR1 and CDR2 from the germline V gene are SGHRS and YFSETQ. This CDR3 is 18 amino acids long. Written as DNA, the CDR3 is TGCGCCAGCACCCACGCCTCTAGCGGGGGGCCGGGCACAGATACGCAGTATTTT. This gives the protein CASTHASSGGPGTDTQYF.

The V call is TRBV5-1, the J call TRBJ2-2; 9 nucleotides align to TRBD2. V gave up 2 bases and J gave up 7 bases; unmatched junction bases: 6. This CDR3 has 15 amino acids. Germline-derived CDR1 and CDR2 are SGHRS and YFSETQ. This chain's CDR3 is CASSLRTSADGELFF. Written as DNA, the CDR3 is TGCGCCAGCAGCTTAAGGACTAGCGCGGACGGGGAGCTGTTTTTT.

This clonotype was detected only a few times. The chain uses TRBV7-9 and TRBJ2-2, with 12 bases lining up with TRBD2. This CDR3 is 16 amino acids long. The V gene's germline CDR1 is SEHNR and CDR2 FQNEAQ (reference sequence). J gave up 3 bases and V 8 bases, and 7 bases lay outside the gene matches. CDR3 nucleotide sequence: TGTGCCAGCGGTTTACTAGCGGGAGGCGACACCGGGGAGCTGTTTTTT. Amino acids: CASGLLAGGDTGELFF.

The genes are TRBV27 and TRBJ2-7; D gene ambiguous. Germline loops: CDR1 MNHEY, CDR2 SMNVEV (reference sequence). The CDR3 totals 13 residues. V was pared by 5 bases and J by 1 base, with 9 bases between. The CDR3 spells CASSQDGSYEQYV. CDR3 nucleotides: TGTGCCAGCAGTCAGGACGGGTCCTACGAGCAGTACGTC.

This clonotype came up a few times. Here the CDR3 DNA reads TGTGCCAGCAGCTTCTCCGGGACAGCCAACAATGAGCAGTTCTTC. Translated, it gives CASSFSGTANNEQFF. The genes are TRBV7-6 and TRBJ2-1; 7 nucleotides agree with TRBD1. Losses at the gene ends were 3 bases for V and 5 bases for J; bases not matched to a gene: 7. CDR1 is SGHVS and CDR2 is FNYEAQ in the germline V gene. CDR3 length: 15 residues.